The 20 T cell receptor beta chains below were found in one sample sequenced in a study of regulatory T cells. Study observations and caveats: In CD3G-deficient patients, conventional CD4+ T cells were enriched for hydrophobic CDR3 residues at positions 6 and 7.

No cognate antigen is known for these TCRs. The primer mix had 52 TRBV and 13 TRBJ primers. Repertoires were generated with immunoSEQ multiplex PCR, while TCRdb's copy carries only in-frame clones and drops some. The table has about 32,000 clones, around nine tenths seen once. Specimen: conventional CD4+ T cells sorted from blood. The receptors shown here come from a person in their late teens or twenties with CD3G deficiency.

The chain has TRBV7-2 and TRBJ2-3, with 9 positions matching TRBD2. The CDR3 has 16 amino acids. CDR1 SGHTA and CDR2 FQGNSA come from the germline V gene. V was clipped by 11 bases and J by 5 bases; unmatched bases: 17. CDR3 DNA sequence: TGTGCCCGGATCGCGGGGGGGCTGATGAGGATAGATACGCAGTATTTT. This encodes CARIAGGLMRIDTQYF.

The chain recombines TRBV11-2 with TRBJ2-7, with 8 nucleotides matching TRBD1. Germline V CDR1 and CDR2: SGHAT, FQNNGV. The CDR3 sequence is 15 residues long. The junction had 6 bases not matched to a gene; V was cut back by 5 bases and J by 0 bases. CDR3 in DNA: TGTGCCAGCAGCACCTGGACAGGGAGCTCCTACGAGCAGTACTTC. Translation: CASSTWTGSSYEQYF.

CDR3 bases: TGTGCCATCAGTGAGTCTACAGGTAGGACTGAAGCTTTCTTT. It yields the protein CAISESTGRTEAFF. The gene calls are TRBV10-3 and TRBJ1-1; TRBD1 might be the D (5 bases). The CDR3 is 14 amino acids. Trimming pared 0 bases from V and 5 bases from J, leaving 10 bases between. Germline V lookup: CDR1 ENHRY, CDR2 SYGVKD.

The chain links TRBV5-1 to TRBJ1-3, with D unclear. The CDR3 runs to 15 residues. Germline V gene lookup returns CDR1 SGHRS and CDR2 YFSETQ. Trimming pared 4 bases from V and 3 bases from J, leaving 14 bases between. CDR3 loop: CASSAARSYGNTIYF. The CDR3 coding sequence is TGCGCCAGCAGCGCGGCCCGAAGCTATGGAAACACCATATATTTT. The variable domain in full, with the rest retrieved from reference TRBV5-1 and TRBJ1-3, is KAGVTQTPRYLIKTRGQQVTLSCSPISGHRSVSWYQQTPGQGLQFLFEYFSETQRNKGNFPGRFSGRQFSNSRSEMNVSTLELGDSALYLCASSAARSYGNTIYFGEGSWLTVV.

This clone was seen once. This chain uses TRBV6-6 with TRBJ1-5, with D tentatively TRBD1 (5 bases). CDR1 and CDR2 (germline): MNHNY, SVGAGI (reference sequence). V lost 4 bases and J lost 7, with 11 bases in between. The CDR3 is 13 amino acids. The CDR3 reads CASSFGGSQPQHF. The CDR3 DNA follows: TGTGCCAGCAGTTTCGGGGGATCGCAGCCCCAGCATTTT.

The table lists this clone with a count of one. The V gene is TRBV30, the J gene TRBJ1-1; 11 bases are a match to TRBD1. Germline V gives CDR1 GTSNPN, CDR2 SVGIG (reference sequence). This CDR3 is 15 amino acids long. V dropped 1 base and J dropped 6; count of bases not matched to a gene: 7. CDR3 bases: TGTGCCTGGAGTGGGGACAGGGGGAGGCGGTCTGAAGCTTTCTTT. Residues: CAWSGDRGRRSEAFF. The variable domain in full, with the rest retrieved from reference TRBV30 and TRBJ1-1, is SQTIHQWPATLVQPVGSPLSLECTVEGTSNPNLYWYRQAAGRGLQLLFYSVGIGQISSEVPQNLSASRPQDRQFILSSKKLLLSDSGFYLCAWSGDRGRRSEAFFGQGTRLTVV.

The rearrangement uses TRBV7-8 and TRBJ2-7, with D perhaps TRBD2 (6 bases). The CDR3 has 15 residues. V was trimmed by 5 bases and J by 4 bases, leaving 18 bases between them. Germline V gives CDR1 SGHVS, CDR2 FQNEAQ. Here the CDR3 DNA reads TGTGCCAGCAGCCTAGGAGGGACCCTTAGGTACGAGCAGTACTTC. Translation gives CASSLGGTLRYEQYF.

The chain recombines TRBV5-1 with TRBJ2-2, with TRBD1 matching 12 bases. The CDR3 is 17 amino acids. Per germline, CDR1 SGHRS and CDR2 YFSETQ. The V and J ends lost 3 bases and 5 bases, in that order; junction bases with no gene match: 8. The CDR3 DNA reads TGCGCCAGCAGCTGGACGGGACAGGGGGCGGAAACCGGGGAGCTGTTTTTT. Protein: CASSWTGQGAETGELFF.

This sequence joins TRBV18 and TRBJ2-1; a possible D gene is TRBD1 (6 bases). Germline CDR1 is KGHSH and CDR2 is LQKENI. V was pared by 4 bases and J by 5 bases, with 9 bases between. The CDR3 extends over 13 amino acids. The CDR3 loop is CASSRGQNNEQFF. For the CDR3, the DNA is TGTGCCAGCTCACGGGGACAAAACAATGAGCAGTTCTTC.

The chain joins TRBV7-9 to TRBJ2-1, with D hard to call. V was shortened by 1 base and J by 6 bases, with 13 bases between the two germline ends. Germline V gene data show CDR1 as SEHNR and CDR2 as FQNEAQ (reference sequence). The CDR3 contains 15 residues. The CDR3 is CASSLDRVRLNEQFF. In nucleotides, the CDR3 is TGTGCCAGCAGCTTAGATCGAGTCAGGCTCAATGAGCAGTTCTTC.

The rearrangement uses TRBV6-1 and TRBJ1-2; D unclear. V was pared by 8 bases and J by 4 bases, with 8 bases between. The CDR3 runs to 11 residues. Germline CDR1 and CDR2: MNHNS and SASEGT. CDR3 in DNA: TGTGCCAGCCAACAGCTCTATGGCTACACCTTC. Translated: CASQQLYGYTF.

The gene calls are TRBV4-2 and TRBJ2-7; TRBD2 matches at 7 bases. This CDR3 is built from 16 residues. V was clipped by 5 bases and J by 5 bases; unmatched bases: 15. Germline CDR1 LGHNA, CDR2 YNFKEQ. CDR3: CASSLEGLAELHEQYF. As DNA, the CDR3 is TGTGCCAGCAGCTTAGAGGGCCTAGCGGAGCTCCACGAGCAGTACTTC.

This rearrangement joins TRBV5-1 to TRBJ2-5; 10 bases match TRBD1. The better agreement between TRBJ2-7 and the DNA end casts doubt on the J call. Per the germline V gene, CDR1 is SGHRS and CDR2 is YFSETQ. The CDR3 loop spans 14 amino acids. The DNA for the CDR3 is TGCGCCAGCAGCCTACGAGGACAGGGGGGCGAGCAGTACTTC. Its translation is CASSLRGQGGEQYF.

J is TRBJ2-2 and V is TRBV7-8, with a possible D match to TRBD1 (7 bases). V was pared by 1 base and J by 6 bases, with 18 bases between. Germline assignment: CDR1 SGHVS and CDR2 FQNEAQ. The CDR3 runs to 17 residues. CDR3 region: CASSLEDSRGDAGELFF. The CDR3 DNA sequence: TGTGCCAGCAGCTTAGAGGATAGCAGGGGGGATGCCGGGGAGCTGTTTTTT.

The chain uses TRBV21-1 and TRBJ1-4; the table names TRBD1, a call not compared with the DNA. TRBV21-1 represents a pseudogene. The CDR3 consists of 16 residues. The CDR3 region has the DNA TGTGCCAGCAGCAAGGGGGCAGTTGCAACTAATGAAAAACTGTTTTTT. This codes for CASSKGAVATNEKLFF.

This clone was recorded once. The genes are TRBV7-8 and TRBJ2-3; 9 bases are shared with TRBD1. Germline V gene data show CDR1 as SGHVS and CDR2 as FQNEAQ. Unmatched junction bases numbered 11, after V lost 5 bases and J lost 5 bases. The CDR3 runs 16 residues. CDR3 protein: CASSRGTGRGVDTQYF. In nucleotides, the CDR3 is TGTGCCAGCAGCAGAGGGACAGGGCGCGGGGTAGATACGCAGTATTTT.

The gene calls are TRBV6-1 and TRBJ2-7; D gene uncertain. Trimming took off 1 base at V and 4 bases at J, with 11 bases between the two ends. There are 14 residues in the CDR3. In germline, CDR1 is MNHNS, CDR2 SASEGT. The CDR3 region is CASSEVLGSYEQYF. CDR3 DNA sequence: TGTGCCAGCAGTGAAGTGTTGGGCAGTTACGAGCAGTACTTC.

The chain carries TRBV27 and TRBJ1-2; unclear D gene. V was shortened by 0 bases and J by 14 bases, with 16 bases between the two germline ends. The CDR3 is 13 residues long. Per the germline V gene, CDR1 is MNHEY and CDR2 is SMNVEV (reference sequence). The CDR3 nucleotides are TGTGCCAGCAGTTTATCGAAACGGCTTGGCTGGACCTTC. Its protein is CASSLSKRLGWTF.

CDR3 DNA sequence: TGCGCCAGCAGCTTGGAGGAAGGTCCGAACTATGGCTACACCTTC. It encodes CASSLEEGPNYGYTF. The chain links TRBV5-1 to TRBJ1-2; D ambiguous. CDR1 SGHRS and CDR2 YFSETQ come from the germline V gene. CDR3 size: 15 residues. Trimming removed 0 bases at V and 2 bases at J, with 11 bases between.

In its sample, this clone was seen once. The chain carries TRBV6-1 and TRBJ1-5; no clear D gene. Trimming cost V 5 bases and J 7 bases, with 9 bases left between them. CDR3 length: 12 residues. Germline V lookup: CDR1 MNHNS, CDR2 SASEGT. CDR3 coding DNA: TGTGCCAGCAGTTTGGATGGCCAGCCCCAGCATTTT. This translates into CASSLDGQPQHF.